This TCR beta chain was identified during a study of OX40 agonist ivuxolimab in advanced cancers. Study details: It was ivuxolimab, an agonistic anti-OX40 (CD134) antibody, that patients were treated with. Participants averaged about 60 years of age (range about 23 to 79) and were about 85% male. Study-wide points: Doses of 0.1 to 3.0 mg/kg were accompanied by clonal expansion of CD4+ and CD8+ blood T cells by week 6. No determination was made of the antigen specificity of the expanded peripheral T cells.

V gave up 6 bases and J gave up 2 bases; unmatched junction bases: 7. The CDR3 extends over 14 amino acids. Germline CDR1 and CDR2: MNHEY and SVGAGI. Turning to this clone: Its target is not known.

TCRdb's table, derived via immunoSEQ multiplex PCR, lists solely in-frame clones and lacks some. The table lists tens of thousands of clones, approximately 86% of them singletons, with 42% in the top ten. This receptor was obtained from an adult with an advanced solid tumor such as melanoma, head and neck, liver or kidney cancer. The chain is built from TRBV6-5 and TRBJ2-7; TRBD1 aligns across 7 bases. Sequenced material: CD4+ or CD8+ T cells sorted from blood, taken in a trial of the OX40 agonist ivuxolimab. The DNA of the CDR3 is TGTGCCAGCAGCAAACGACAGGGACCCTACGAGCAGTACTTC. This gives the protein CASSKRQGPYEQYF.